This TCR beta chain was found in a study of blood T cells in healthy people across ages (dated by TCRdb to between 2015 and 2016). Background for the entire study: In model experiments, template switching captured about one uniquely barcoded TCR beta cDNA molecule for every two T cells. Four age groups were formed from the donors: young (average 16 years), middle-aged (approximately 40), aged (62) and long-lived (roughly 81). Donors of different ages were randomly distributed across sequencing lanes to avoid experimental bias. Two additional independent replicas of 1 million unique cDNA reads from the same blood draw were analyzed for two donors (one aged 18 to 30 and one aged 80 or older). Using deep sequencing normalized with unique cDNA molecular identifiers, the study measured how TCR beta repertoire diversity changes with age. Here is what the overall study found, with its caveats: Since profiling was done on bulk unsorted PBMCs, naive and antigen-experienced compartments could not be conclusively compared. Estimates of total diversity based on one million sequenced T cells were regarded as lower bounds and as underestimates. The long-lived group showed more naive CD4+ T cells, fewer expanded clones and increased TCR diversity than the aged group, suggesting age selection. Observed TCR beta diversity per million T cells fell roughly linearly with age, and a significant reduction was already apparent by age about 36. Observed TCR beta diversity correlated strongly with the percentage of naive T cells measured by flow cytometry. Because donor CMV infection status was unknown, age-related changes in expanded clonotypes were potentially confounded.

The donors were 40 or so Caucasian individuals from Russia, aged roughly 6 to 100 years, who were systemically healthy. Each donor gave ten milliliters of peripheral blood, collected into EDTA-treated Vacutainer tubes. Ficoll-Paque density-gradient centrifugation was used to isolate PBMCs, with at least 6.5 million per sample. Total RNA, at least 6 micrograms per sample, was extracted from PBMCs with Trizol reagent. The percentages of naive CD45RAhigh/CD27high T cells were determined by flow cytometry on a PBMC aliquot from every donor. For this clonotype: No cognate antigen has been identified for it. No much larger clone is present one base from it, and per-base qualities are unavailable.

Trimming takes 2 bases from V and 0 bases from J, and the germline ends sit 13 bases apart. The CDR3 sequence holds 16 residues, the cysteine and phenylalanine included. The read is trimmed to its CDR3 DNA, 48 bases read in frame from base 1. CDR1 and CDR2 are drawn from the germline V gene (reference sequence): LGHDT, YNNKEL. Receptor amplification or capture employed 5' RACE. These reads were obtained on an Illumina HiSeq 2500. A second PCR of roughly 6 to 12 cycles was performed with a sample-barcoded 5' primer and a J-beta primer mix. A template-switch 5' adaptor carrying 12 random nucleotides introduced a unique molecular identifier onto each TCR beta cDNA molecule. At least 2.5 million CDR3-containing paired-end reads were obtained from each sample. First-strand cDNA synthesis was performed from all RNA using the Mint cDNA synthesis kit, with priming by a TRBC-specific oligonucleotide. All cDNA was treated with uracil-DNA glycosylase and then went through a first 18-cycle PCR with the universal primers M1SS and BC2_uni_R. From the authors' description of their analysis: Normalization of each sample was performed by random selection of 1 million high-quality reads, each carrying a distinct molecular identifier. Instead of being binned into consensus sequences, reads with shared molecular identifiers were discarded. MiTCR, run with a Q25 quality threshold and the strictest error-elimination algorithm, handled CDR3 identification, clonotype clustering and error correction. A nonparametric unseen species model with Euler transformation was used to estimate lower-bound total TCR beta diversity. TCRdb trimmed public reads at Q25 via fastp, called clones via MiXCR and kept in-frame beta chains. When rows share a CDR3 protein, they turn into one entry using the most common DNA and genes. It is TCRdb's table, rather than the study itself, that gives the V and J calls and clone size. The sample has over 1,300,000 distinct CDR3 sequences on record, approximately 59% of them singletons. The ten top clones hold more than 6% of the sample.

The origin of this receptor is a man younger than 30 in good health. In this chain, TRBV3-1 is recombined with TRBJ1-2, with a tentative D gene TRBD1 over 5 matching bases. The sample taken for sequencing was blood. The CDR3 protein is CASSQRGGKANYGYTF. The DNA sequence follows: TGTGCCAGCAGCCAAAGGGGTGGGAAAGCTAACTATGGCTACACCTTC.